The rows below give T cell receptor beta chains drawn from one sample of a study of T cell responses to AZD1222 COVID-19 vaccine. Libraries were prepared by immunoSEQ multiplex PCR; TCRdb keeps only in-frame clonotypes and omits some of them. The table has 100,000 to 150,000 clones, 80% to 90% seen once. This specimen consisted of peripheral blood, obtained on day 0 of AZD1222 vaccination. All receptors come from an adult in good health. CDR3s include the opening cysteine and the closing phenylalanine or tryptophan. The D gene is left open where the match is weak. Not all rows give a size; the values are once, few, many and, for expanded clones, a class.

v_gene	abundance	j_gene	d_gene	CDR3aa	CDR3nt
TRBV19	NA	TRBJ1-5	NA	CASIPSGVYNQPQHF	TGTGCCAGTATCCCCTCCGGGGTTTACAATCAGCCCCAGCATTTT
TRBV7-2	NA	TRBJ1-1	NA	CASSLLGRVEAFF	TGTGCCAGCAGCTTACTCGGCAGGGTAGAAGCTTTCTTT
TRBV15	NA	TRBJ1-4	NA	CATSREWGRGEKLFF	TGTGCCACCAGCAGAGAGTGGGGCAGGGGCGAAAAACTGTTTTTT
TRBV19	once	TRBJ1-5	NA	CASSIQASQPQHF	TGTGCCAGTAGTATACAGGCTAGCCAGCCCCAGCATTTT
TRBV10-3	NA	TRBJ2-6	NA	CAISDQLLLQVISGANVLTF	TGTGCCATCAGTGACCAACTCCTACTCCAGGTGATCTCTGGGGCCAACGTCCTGACTTTC
TRBV7-2	NA	TRBJ2-5	TRBD2	CASSRVLAGFETQYF	TGTGCCAGCAGCCGGGTGCTAGCGGGGTTCGAGACCCAGTACTTC
TRBV19	NA	TRBJ1-1	NA	CASQRAKQGTEAFF	TGTGCCAGTCAAAGAGCCAAGCAGGGCACTGAAGCTTTCTTT
TRBV14	NA	TRBJ2-7	TRBD1	CASSQDLRDSSYEQYF	TGTGCCAGCAGCCAAGATCTACGGGACAGCTCCTACGAGCAGTACTTC
TRBV11-3	NA	TRBJ2-1	TRBD2	CASSFGTSGGANSYNEQFF	TGTGCCAGCAGCTTCGGGACTAGCGGGGGGGCGAACTCCTACAATGAGCAGTTCTTC
TRBV28	NA	TRBJ1-2	NA	CASLASPANYGYTF	TGTGCCAGCCTCGCCTCCCCGGCTAACTATGGCTACACCTTC
TRBV7-9	NA	TRBJ1-3	NA	CASSPALGGNSGNTIYF	TGTGCCAGCAGCCCAGCCCTAGGCGGAAACTCTGGAAACACCATATATTTT
TRBV7-6	NA	TRBJ2-7	TRBD2	CASSLAGGTSGHEQYF	TGTGCCAGCAGCTTAGCTGGGGGGACTAGCGGGCACGAGCAGTACTTC
TRBV19	NA	TRBJ2-5	NA	CASSLQVQETQYF	TGTGCCAGTAGTCTACAGGTCCAAGAGACCCAGTACTTC
TRBV30	NA	TRBJ1-2	NA	CAWSRANYGYTF	TGTGCCTGGAGCAGAGCTAACTATGGCTACACCTTC
TRBV29-1	NA	TRBJ2-2	NA	CSVKITGELFF	TGCAGCGTTAAAATCACCGGGGAGCTGTTTTTT
TRBV7-9	NA	TRBJ2-3	TRBD2	CASRLAGEDTQYF	TGTGCCAGTCGTCTAGCGGGAGAAGATACGCAGTATTTT
TRBV27	NA	TRBJ1-1	NA	CASMRPSSTEAFF	TGTGCCAGTATGAGGCCCTCCTCCACTGAAGCTTTCTTT
TRBV7-9	NA	TRBJ2-3	NA	CASSLALGRGGDTQYF	TGTGCCAGCAGCTTAGCGCTTGGGAGGGGGGGAGATACGCAGTATTTT
TRBV28	NA	TRBJ1-5	NA	CASSLRLLSRPQHF	TGTGCCAGCAGTTTACGGCTCCTTTCGCGGCCCCAGCATTTT
TRBV24-1	NA	TRBJ2-3	TRBD2	CATSATSGGPDTQYF	TGTGCCACCAGTGCTACTAGCGGGGGGCCAGATACGCAGTATTTT
TRBV19	NA	TRBJ2-2	TRBD1	CASRPGQGVGELFF	TGTGCCAGTCGGCCGGGACAGGGGGTCGGGGAGCTGTTTTTT
TRBV2	few	TRBJ1-6	NA	CASSQTGVNSPLHF	TGTGCCAGCAGTCAGACAGGAGTAAATTCACCCCTCCACTTT
TRBV19	once	TRBJ2-5	NA	CASSIDRWTQYF	TGTGCCAGTAGTATAGATCGGTGGACCCAGTACTTC
TRBV6-5	NA	TRBJ1-2	NA	CASSSVGRNYGYTF	TGTGCCAGCAGTTCCGTCGGCCGTAACTATGGCTACACCTTC
TRBV18	NA	TRBJ2-7	NA	CASSPGGLEQYF	TGTGCCAGCTCACCCGGGGGTTTAGAGCAGTACTTC
TRBV29-1	NA	TRBJ2-7	TRBD2	CSARGAPSGRAGEQYF	TGCAGCGCCCGAGGGGCCCCCAGCGGGAGGGCCGGTGAGCAGTACTTC
TRBV2	few	TRBJ1-1	NA	CASTGVRGGTEAFF	TGTGCCAGCACAGGTGTCAGGGGAGGGACTGAAGCTTTCTTT
TRBV5-1	NA	TRBJ1-1	TRBD1	CASSLDRGMNTEAFF	TGCGCCAGCAGCTTGGACAGGGGGATGAACACTGAAGCTTTCTTT
TRBV7-9	NA	TRBJ1-5	NA	CASSLTSDQPQHF	TGTGCCAGCAGCTTGACATCTGATCAGCCCCAGCATTTT
TRBV7-3	few	TRBJ1-1	NA	CASSSDPLNTEAFF	TGTGCCAGCAGCTCGGACCCACTGAACACTGAAGCTTTCTTT
TRBV10-3	NA	TRBJ2-3	NA	CAIRGPETDTQYF	TGTGCCATCAGGGGGCCTGAGACAGATACGCAGTATTTT
TRBV5-5	NA	TRBJ1-2	TRBD1	CASSPFGTTGNYGYTF	TGTGCCAGCAGCCCTTTCGGCACGACAGGGAACTATGGCTACACCTTC
TRBV18	NA	TRBJ1-1	NA	CASSPTETEAFF	TGTGCCAGCTCACCCACGGAAACTGAAGCTTTCTTT
TRBV28	few	TRBJ2-7	TRBD2	CASSPGTSGGLYEQYF	TGTGCCAGCAGTCCCGGGACTAGCGGGGGCCTATACGAGCAGTACTTC
TRBV5-1	NA	TRBJ2-1	TRBD1	CASSLEQGAYNEQFF	TGCGCCAGCAGCTTGGAACAGGGGGCATACAATGAGCAGTTCTTC
TRBV28	NA	TRBJ1-5	TRBD1	CASSSPRQGRNQPQHF	TGTGCCAGCAGTTCCCCACGACAGGGTAGGAATCAGCCCCAGCATTTT
TRBV28	NA	TRBJ2-3	TRBD2	CASSLPMRGGRNTQYF	TGTGCCAGCAGTTTACCGATGCGGGGGGGCCGGAATACGCAGTATTTT
TRBV3-1/TRBV3-2	NA	TRBJ1-2	TRBD1	CASSLTLDRDSYGYTF	TGTGCCAGCAGCCTTACCTTAGACAGGGATAGCTATGGCTACACCTTC
TRBV28	NA	TRBJ2-7	NA	CASSVQGGSVSLNEQYF	TGTGCCAGCTCCGTACAGGGAGGGTCCGTAAGTTTGAACGAGCAGTACTTC
TRBV10-3	NA	TRBJ2-7	TRBD1	CAISRDSPHEQYF	TGTGCCATCAGCCGGGACAGTCCTCACGAGCAGTACTTC
TRBV12-3/TRBV12-4	NA	TRBJ2-5	TRBD1	CASRTGGKETQYF	TGTGCCAGCAGGACAGGGGGCAAAGAGACCCAGTACTTC
TRBV9	NA	TRBJ1-1	NA	CASSPRRGYTEAFF	TGTGCCAGCAGCCCCCGCAGGGGATACACTGAAGCTTTCTTT
TRBV5-8	NA	TRBJ1-6	NA	CASSLTDSSYNSPLHF	TGTGCCAGCAGCTTGACAGACAGCTCCTATAATTCACCCCTCCACTTT
TRBV20-1	NA	TRBJ2-5	NA	CSATSTETQYF	TGCAGTGCTACCTCAACGGAGACCCAGTACTTC
TRBV3-1/TRBV3-2	once	TRBJ2-1	TRBD2	CASSPGLAGMSSYNEQFF	TGTGCCAGCAGCCCCGGACTAGCGGGAATGAGCTCCTACAATGAGCAGTTCTTC
TRBV3-1/TRBV3-2	few	TRBJ2-2	NA	CASSLDRATGELFF	TGTGCCAGCAGCCTGGACAGAGCCACCGGGGAGCTGTTTTTT
TRBV5-1	NA	TRBJ2-7	NA	CASSFQVKNEQYF	TGCGCCAGCAGCTTTCAGGTCAAGAACGAGCAGTACTTC
TRBV9	NA	TRBJ2-3	TRBD2	CASSAAGTSGGAVTDTQYF	TGTGCCAGCAGCGCGGCCGGGACTAGCGGGGGGGCCGTCACAGATACGCAGTATTTT
TRBV12-3/TRBV12-4	NA	TRBJ1-2	NA	CASSLGAGKGYTF	TGTGCCAGCAGTCTCGGGGCAGGGAAGGGCTACACCTTC
TRBV6-2/TRBV6-3	NA	TRBJ2-2	NA	CASSYGGEANTGELFF	TGTGCCAGCAGTTACGGCGGTGAAGCGAACACCGGGGAGCTGTTTTTT
TRBV9	NA	TRBJ2-5	NA	CASSVAPAGETQYF	TGTGCCAGCAGCGTAGCACCAGCTGGGGAGACCCAGTACTTC
TRBV29-1	NA	TRBJ1-1	TRBD1	CSAGQVVNTEAFF	TGCAGCGCTGGACAGGTAGTGAACACTGAAGCTTTCTTT
TRBV7-3	NA	TRBJ2-3	NA	CASSFVGTDTQYF	TGTGCCAGCAGCTTCGTTGGCACAGATACGCAGTATTTT
TRBV2	NA	TRBJ2-3	TRBD2	CASSELAGGTDTQYF	TGTGCCAGCAGTGAATTAGCGGGGGGAACAGATACGCAGTATTTT
TRBV29-1	NA	TRBJ2-1	TRBD1	CSGRDRESSYNEQFF	TGCAGCGGGCGGGACAGGGAAAGCTCCTACAATGAGCAGTTCTTC
TRBV4-1	once	TRBJ2-6	TRBD2	CASSFLSGGSGANVLTF	TGCGCCAGCAGCTTTCTCTCGGGGGGCTCTGGGGCCAACGTCCTGACTTTC
TRBV4-2	NA	TRBJ1-6	NA	CASSQDRMGASSYNSPLHF	TGTGCCAGCAGCCAAGATCGTATGGGGGCCAGCTCCTATAATTCACCCCTCCACTTT